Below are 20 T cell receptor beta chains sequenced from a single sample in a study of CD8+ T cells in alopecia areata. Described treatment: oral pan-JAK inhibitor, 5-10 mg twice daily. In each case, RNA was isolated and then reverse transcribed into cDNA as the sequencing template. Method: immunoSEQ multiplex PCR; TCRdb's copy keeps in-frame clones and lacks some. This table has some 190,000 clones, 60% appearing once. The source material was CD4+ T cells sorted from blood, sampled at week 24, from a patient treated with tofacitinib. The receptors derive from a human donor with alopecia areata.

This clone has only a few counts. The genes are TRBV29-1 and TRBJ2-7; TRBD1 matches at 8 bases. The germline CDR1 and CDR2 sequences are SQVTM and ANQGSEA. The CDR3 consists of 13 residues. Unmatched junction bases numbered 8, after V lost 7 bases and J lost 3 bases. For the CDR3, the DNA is TGCAGCGCTACCCGGACAGGGTTCTACGAGCAGTACTTC. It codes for CSATRTGFYEQYF.

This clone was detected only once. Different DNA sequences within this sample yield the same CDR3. CDR3 bases: TGTGCCAGCAGCTTGAGGGGCAATCAGCCCCAGCATTTT. This gives the protein CASSLRGNQPQHF. V is TRBV7-2 and J is TRBJ1-5; D unclear. V lost 3 bases to trimming and J lost 2 bases, with 5 bases between them. The CDR3 covers 13 residues. Per the germline V gene, CDR1 is SGHTA and CDR2 is FQGNSA. The full variable domain, completed using reference TRBV7-2 and TRBJ1-5, is GAGVSQSPSNKVTEKGKDVELRCDPISGHTALYWYRQSLGQGLEFLIYFQGNSAPDKSGLPSDRFSAERTGGSVSTLTIQRTQQEDSAVYLCASSLRGNQPQHFGDGTRLSIL.

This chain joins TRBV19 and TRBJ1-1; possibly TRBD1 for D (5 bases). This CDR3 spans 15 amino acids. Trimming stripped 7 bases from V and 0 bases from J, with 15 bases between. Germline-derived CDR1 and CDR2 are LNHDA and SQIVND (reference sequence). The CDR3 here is CASNGADFMNTEAFF. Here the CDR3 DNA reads TGTGCCAGTAACGGGGCGGACTTTATGAACACTGAAGCTTTCTTT.

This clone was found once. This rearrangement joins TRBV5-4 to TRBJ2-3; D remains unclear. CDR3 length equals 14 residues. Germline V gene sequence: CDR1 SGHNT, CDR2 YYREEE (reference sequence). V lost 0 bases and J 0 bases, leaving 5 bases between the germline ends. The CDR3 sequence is CASSLGFSTDTQYF. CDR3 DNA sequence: TGTGCCAGCAGCTTGGGGTTTAGCACAGATACGCAGTATTTT.

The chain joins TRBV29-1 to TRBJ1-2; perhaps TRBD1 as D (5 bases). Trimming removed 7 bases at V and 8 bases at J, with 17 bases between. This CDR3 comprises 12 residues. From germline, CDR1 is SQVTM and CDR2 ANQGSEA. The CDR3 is CSALGEETGYTF. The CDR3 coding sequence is TGCAGCGCCCTGGGGGAGGAAACGGGCTACACCTTC.

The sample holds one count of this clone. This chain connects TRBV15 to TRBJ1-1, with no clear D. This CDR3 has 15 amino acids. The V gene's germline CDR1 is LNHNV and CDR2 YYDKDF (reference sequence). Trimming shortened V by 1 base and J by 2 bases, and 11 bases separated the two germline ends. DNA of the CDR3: TGTGCCACCAGCAGAGTGACCACCTCCAACACTGAAGCTTTCTTT. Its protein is CATSRVTTSNTEAFF.

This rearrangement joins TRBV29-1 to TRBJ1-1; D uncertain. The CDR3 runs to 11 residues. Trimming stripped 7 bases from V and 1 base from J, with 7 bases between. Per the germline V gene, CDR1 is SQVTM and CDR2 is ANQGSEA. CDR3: CSAGPNTEAFF. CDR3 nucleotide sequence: TGCAGCGCAGGACCGAACACTGAAGCTTTCTTT.

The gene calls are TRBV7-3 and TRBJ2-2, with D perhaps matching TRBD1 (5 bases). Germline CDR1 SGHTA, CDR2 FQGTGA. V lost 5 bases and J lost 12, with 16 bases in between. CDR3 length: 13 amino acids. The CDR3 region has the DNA TGTGCCAGCAGCAAAGGGGCTAGGGCACAGCTGTTTTTT. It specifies CASSKGARAQLFF. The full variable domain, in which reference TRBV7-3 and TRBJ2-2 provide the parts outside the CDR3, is GAGVSQTPSNKVTEKGKYVELRCDPISGHTALYWYRQSLGQGPEFLIYFQGTGAADDSGLPNDRFFAVRPEGSVSTLKIQRTERGDSAVYLCASSKGARAQLFFGEGSRLTVL.

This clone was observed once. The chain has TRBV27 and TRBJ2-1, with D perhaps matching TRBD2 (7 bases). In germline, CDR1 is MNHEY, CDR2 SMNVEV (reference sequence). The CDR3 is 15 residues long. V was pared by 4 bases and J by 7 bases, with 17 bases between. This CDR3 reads CASSWFGGRWNEQFF. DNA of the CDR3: TGTGCCAGCAGTTGGTTCGGGGGGCGGTGGAATGAGCAGTTCTTC.

The CDR3 DNA sequence: TGTGCCAGCAGCCAAACAGGGGGCAGGAACACCGGGGAGCTGTTTTTT. This gives the protein CASSQTGGRNTGELFF. The V gene is TRBV14, the J gene TRBJ2-2, with 9 bases lining up with TRBD1. Germline lookup yields CDR1 SGHDN and CDR2 FVKESK. The J segment lost 1 base and the V segment lost 2 bases, leaving 2 bases of the junction unmatched. This CDR3 is built from 16 residues.

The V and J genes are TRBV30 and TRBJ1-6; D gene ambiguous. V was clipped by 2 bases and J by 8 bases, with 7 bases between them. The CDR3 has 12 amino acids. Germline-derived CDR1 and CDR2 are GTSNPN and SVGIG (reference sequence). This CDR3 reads CAWSRTDSPLHF. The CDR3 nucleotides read TGTGCCTGGAGTAGGACGGATTCACCCCTCCACTTT.

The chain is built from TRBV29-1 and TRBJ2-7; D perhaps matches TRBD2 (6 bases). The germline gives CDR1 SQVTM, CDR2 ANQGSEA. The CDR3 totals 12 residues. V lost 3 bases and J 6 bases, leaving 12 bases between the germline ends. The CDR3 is CSVEEGVAEQYF. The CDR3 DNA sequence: TGCAGCGTTGAGGAGGGAGTCGCCGAGCAGTACTTC.

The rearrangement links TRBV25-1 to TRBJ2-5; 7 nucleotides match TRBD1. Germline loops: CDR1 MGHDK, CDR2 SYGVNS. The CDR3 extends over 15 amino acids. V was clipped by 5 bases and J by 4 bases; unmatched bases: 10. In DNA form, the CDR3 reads TGTGCCAGCAGTACCTACAGGGGTTCAGGAGAGACCCAGTACTTC. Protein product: CASSTYRGSGETQYF. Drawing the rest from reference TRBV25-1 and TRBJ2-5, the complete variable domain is EADIYQTPRYLVIGTGKKITLECSQTMGHDKMYWYQQDPGMELHLIHYSYGVNSTEKGDLSSESTVSRIRTEHFPLTLESARPSHTSQYLCASSTYRGSGETQYFGPGTRLLVL.

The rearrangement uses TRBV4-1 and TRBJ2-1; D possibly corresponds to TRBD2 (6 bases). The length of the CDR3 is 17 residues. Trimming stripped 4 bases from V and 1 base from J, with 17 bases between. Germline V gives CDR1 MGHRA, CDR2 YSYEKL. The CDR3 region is CASSLRDSLPSYNEQFF. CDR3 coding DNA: TGCGCCAGCAGCCTACGGGACTCACTACCTTCCTACAATGAGCAGTTCTTC.

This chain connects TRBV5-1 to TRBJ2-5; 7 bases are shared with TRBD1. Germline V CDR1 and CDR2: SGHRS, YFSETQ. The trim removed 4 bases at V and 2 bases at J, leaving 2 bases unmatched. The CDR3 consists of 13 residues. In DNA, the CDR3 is TGCGCCAGCAGCGGGACAGCGCAAGAGACCCAGTACTTC. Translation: CASSGTAQETQYF.

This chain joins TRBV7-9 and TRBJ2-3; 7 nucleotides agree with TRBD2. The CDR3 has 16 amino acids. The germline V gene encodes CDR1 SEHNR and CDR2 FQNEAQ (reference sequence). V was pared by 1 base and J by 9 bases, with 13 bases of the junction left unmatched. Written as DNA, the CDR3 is TGTGCCAGCAGCTTAGAAGTGGGCGGGGGACCGGACACGCAGTATTTT. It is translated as CASSLEVGGGPDTQYF.

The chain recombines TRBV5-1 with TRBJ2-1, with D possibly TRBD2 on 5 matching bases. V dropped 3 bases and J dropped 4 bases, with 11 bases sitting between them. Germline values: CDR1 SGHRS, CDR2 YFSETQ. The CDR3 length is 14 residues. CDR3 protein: CASSSGSVYNEQFF. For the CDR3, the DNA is TGCGCCAGCAGCTCTGGGAGTGTATACAATGAGCAGTTCTTC.

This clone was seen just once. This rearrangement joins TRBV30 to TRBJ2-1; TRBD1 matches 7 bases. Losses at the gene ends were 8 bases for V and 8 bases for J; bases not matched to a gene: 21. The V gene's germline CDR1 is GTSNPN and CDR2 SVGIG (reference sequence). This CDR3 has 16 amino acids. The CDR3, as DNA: TGTGCCGCACCTCGGGCTAGCAGGGGGAACGGGGATGAGCAGTTCTTC. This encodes CAAPRASRGNGDEQFF.

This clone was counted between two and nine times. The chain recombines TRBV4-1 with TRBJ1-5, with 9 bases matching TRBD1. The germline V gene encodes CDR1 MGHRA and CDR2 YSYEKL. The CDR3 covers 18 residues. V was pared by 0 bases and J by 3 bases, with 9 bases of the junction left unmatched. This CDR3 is CASSQDRTGVGNNQPQHF. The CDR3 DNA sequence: TGCGCCAGCAGCCAAGATCGGACAGGGGTTGGAAACAATCAGCCCCAGCATTTT.

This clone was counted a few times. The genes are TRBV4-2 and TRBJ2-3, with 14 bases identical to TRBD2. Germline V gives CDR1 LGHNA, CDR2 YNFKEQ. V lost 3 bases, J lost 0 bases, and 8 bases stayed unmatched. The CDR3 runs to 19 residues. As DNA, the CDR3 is TGTGCCAGCAGCCAGAGACTAGCGGGGGGGACGGCTAGCACAGATACGCAGTATTTT. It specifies CASSQRLAGGTASTDTQYF.